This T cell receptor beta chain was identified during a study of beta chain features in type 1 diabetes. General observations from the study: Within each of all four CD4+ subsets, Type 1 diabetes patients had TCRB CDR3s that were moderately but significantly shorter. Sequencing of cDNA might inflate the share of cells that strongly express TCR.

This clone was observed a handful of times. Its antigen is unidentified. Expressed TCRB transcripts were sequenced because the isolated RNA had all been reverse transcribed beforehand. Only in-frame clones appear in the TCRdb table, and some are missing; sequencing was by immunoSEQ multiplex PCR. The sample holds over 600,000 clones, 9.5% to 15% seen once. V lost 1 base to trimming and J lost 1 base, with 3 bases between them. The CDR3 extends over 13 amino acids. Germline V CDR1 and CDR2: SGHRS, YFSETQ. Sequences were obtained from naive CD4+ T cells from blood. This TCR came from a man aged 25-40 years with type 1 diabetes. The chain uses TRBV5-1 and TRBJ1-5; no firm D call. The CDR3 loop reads CASSLTSNQPQHF. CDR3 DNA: TGCGCCAGCAGCTTGACCAGCAATCAGCCCCAGCATTTT.